This TCR beta chain was sequenced for a study of T cell responses to AZD1222 COVID-19 vaccine. Of note for this clone: No antigen is known for it.

Germline values: CDR1 LNHNV, CDR2 YYDKDF (reference sequence). This CDR3 is 16 amino acids long. The V segment lost 8 bases and the J segment 4 bases; nucleotides outside the gene matches: 8. Some clones are missing from TCRdb's copy, which holds only in-frame ones; the method was immunoSEQ multiplex PCR. The sample gives around 80,000 clones, 70% to 90% of which show up once; roughly 1.2% is in the top ten. Broader study findings: Unmutated regions of variants are reportedly targeted by nearly half of spike-specific TCRs. Spike-wide vaccine-associated CD4 TCRs dominated at 160-218 and 743-854.

The sample here was peripheral blood, taken 28 days after the second AZD1222 dose. The J gene is TRBJ2-2, the V gene TRBV15; 12 bases are a match to TRBD2. The clonotype was recovered from an adult who received the AZD1222 COVID-19 vaccine. CDR3 nucleotides: TGTGCCACCCACCGACTAGCGGGAGTTGCCACCGGGGAGCTGTTTTTT. This encodes CATHRLAGVATGELFF. The whole variable domain, remainder taken from reference TRBV15 and TRBJ2-2, is DAMVIQNPRYQVTQFGKPVTLSCSQTLNHNVMYWYQQKSSQAPKLLFHYYDKDFNNEADTPDNFQSRRPNTSFCFLDIRSPGLGDTAMYLCATHRLAGVATGELFFGEGSRLTVL.